This TCR beta chain was sequenced during a study of vaccination effects on CD4 cells after COVID-19. Of note for this clone: What it binds is not known.

The CDR3 runs 12 residues. Only in-frame clones appear in the TCRdb table, and some are missing; sequencing was by immunoSEQ multiplex PCR. The table includes about 66,000 clones, more than 60% detected once. Investigators separated out CD4+ T cells once around nine days of culture had passed. All study participants received two doses of BNT162b2 or mRNA-1273 vaccine. Vaccinees lacked prior SARS-CoV-2 infection and tested negative for nucleocapsid antibodies. Study-wide results and limits: Clones induced by infection and by vaccine showed marked clonal contraction late after vaccination.

The receptor was isolated from a human donor who received a COVID-19 vaccine. The input for sequencing was CD4+ T cells from PBMCs cultured without peptide, taken after COVID-19 vaccination. The chain links TRBV1 to TRBJ2-5; TRBD1 was called by the table and not checked on the DNA. TRBV1 constitutes a pseudogene. CDR3 sequence: CTNRDGAETQYF. The DNA of the CDR3 is TGCACCAACCGTGATGGGGCGGAGACCCAGTACTTC.